These 14 T cell receptor beta chains originate from one sample sequenced in a study of blood T cell repertoires in COVID-19. Profiled with immunoSEQ multiplex PCR; TCRdb holds only in-frame clones, not every one. The data contain fewer than 450,000 clones, 88% of them seen just once; the ten biggest clones take up around 1.2%. Material: PBMCs or T cells enriched from blood (not recorded which). These receptors all come from a woman aged 18-29 years who had recovered from COVID-19.

The V and J genes are TRBV7-8 and TRBJ1-2; 7 nucleotides line up with TRBD1. The CDR3 covers 15 residues. V was clipped by 5 bases and J by 2 bases; unmatched bases: 8. CDR1 and CDR2 (germline): SGHVS, FQNEAQ. Here the CDR3 reads CASSKDRLLNYGYTF. The CDR3, as DNA: TGTGCCAGCAGCAAGGACAGGCTCTTAAACTATGGCTACACCTTC.

The rearrangement joins TRBV6-1 to TRBJ2-3; TRBD2 matches 10 bases. CDR3 size: 16 residues. The germline V gene encodes CDR1 MNHNS and CDR2 SASEGT. The V segment lost 6 bases and the J segment 0 bases; nucleotides outside the gene matches: 6. The CDR3 reads CASRELAGTSTDTQYF. The CDR3 DNA reads as TGTGCCAGCAGAGAACTAGCGGGGACAAGCACAGATACGCAGTATTTT.

The chain uses TRBV2 and TRBJ2-7, with 7 bases that match TRBD1. The germline V gene encodes CDR1 SNHLY and CDR2 FYNNEI. The V and J ends lost 3 bases and 2 bases, in that order; junction bases with no gene match: 4. This CDR3 region has 14 residues. The CDR3 nucleotides are TGTGCCAGCAGTGATATGACAGGGCCCTACGAGCAGTACTTC. This sequence encodes CASSDMTGPYEQYF.

V and J are TRBV7-2 and TRBJ1-1, with 8 bases matching TRBD1. With 5 bases clipped from V and 2 bases from J, the junction kept 7 bases outside the gene matches. This CDR3 comprises 15 residues. CDR1 is SGHTA and CDR2 is FQGNSA in the germline V gene. The CDR3 protein is CASSALDRGNTEAFF. The CDR3 DNA follows: TGTGCCAGCAGCGCCCTAGACAGGGGAAACACTGAAGCTTTCTTT. Variable domain in full (rest from reference TRBV7-2 and TRBJ1-1): GAGVSQSPSNKVTEKGKDVELRCDPISGHTALYWYRQSLGQGLEFLIYFQGNSAPDKSGLPSDRFSAERTGGSVSTLTIQRTQQEDSAVYLCASSALDRGNTEAFFGQGTRLTVV.

This clone was seen a single time. This CDR3 reads CASSPGQDTEAFF. Written as DNA, the CDR3 is TGTGCCAGCAGCCCCGGACAAGACACTGAAGCTTTCTTT. V usage is TRBV6-2 or TRBV6-3 and J usage is TRBJ1-1; a weak D match, TRBD1 (5 bases). Germline V gene sequence: CDR1 MNHEY, CDR2 SVGEGT. V dropped 6 bases and J dropped 3 bases, with 11 bases sitting between them. This CDR3 comprises 13 residues.

This clone was detected only once. The gene calls are TRBV19 and TRBJ1-4, with 8 bases fitting TRBD1. This CDR3 comprises 13 residues. Unmatched junction bases numbered 5, after V lost 7 bases and J lost 7 bases. Germline lookup yields CDR1 LNHDA and CDR2 SQIVND (reference sequence). CDR3 sequence: CASMEDRAEKLFF. CDR3 in DNA: TGTGCCAGTATGGAGGACAGGGCTGAAAAACTGTTTTTT.

This sequence joins TRBV6-5 and TRBJ1-1, with 7 bases matching TRBD1. Germline V gene sequence: CDR1 MNHEY, CDR2 SVGAGI. This CDR3 is built from 13 residues. V lost 8 bases to trimming and J lost 3 bases; unmatched junction nucleotides: 6. The chain's CDR3 is CASAEQGHTEAFF. The CDR3 bases are TGTGCCAGCGCCGAACAGGGGCACACTGAAGCTTTCTTT.

This chain connects TRBV7-9 to TRBJ2-1; weak D call: TRBD1 (5 bases). This CDR3 region has 16 residues. Germline loops: CDR1 SEHNR, CDR2 FQNEAQ (reference sequence). The V and J ends lost 0 bases and 10 bases respectively, with 19 bases between them. The CDR3 sequence is CASSLAAGKKGNEQFF. CDR3 DNA: TGTGCCAGCAGCTTAGCGGCAGGGAAGAAGGGGAACGAGCAGTTCTTC. Drawing the rest from reference TRBV7-9 and TRBJ2-1, the complete variable domain is DTGVSQNPRHKITKRGQNVTFRCDPISEHNRLYWYRQTLGQGPEFLTYFQNEAQLEKSRLLSDRFSAERPKGSFSTLEIQRTEQGDSAMYLCASSLAAGKKGNEQFFGPGTRLTVL.

The chain is built from TRBV6-5 and TRBJ2-7, with 9 positions matching TRBD1. V lost 8 bases to trimming and J lost 5 bases; unmatched junction nucleotides: 7. CDR3 size: 13 residues. Germline V CDR1 and CDR2: MNHEY, SVGAGI. CDR3 in amino acids: CASSGQGQDEQYF. The CDR3 DNA is TGTGCCAGCTCGGGACAGGGACAGGACGAGCAGTACTTC.

The rearrangement uses TRBV29-1 and TRBJ1-2; TRBD1 might be the D (6 bases). The CDR3 loop spans 12 amino acids. Germline V gene data show CDR1 as SQVTM and CDR2 as ANQGSEA. V dropped 4 bases and J dropped 2 bases, with 8 bases sitting between them. Written as DNA, the CDR3 is TGCAGCGTTGGGACAGCGAACTATGGCTACACCTTC. This sequence encodes CSVGTANYGYTF. Complete variable domain (other parts from reference TRBV29-1 and TRBJ1-2): SAVISQKPSRDICQRGTSLTIQCQVDSQVTMMFWYRQQPGQSLTLIATANQGSEATYESGFVIDKFPISRPNLTFSTLTVSNMSPEDSSIYLCSVGTANYGYTFGSGTRLTVV.

J is TRBJ1-2 and V is TRBV6-5; no clear D. Germline values: CDR1 MNHEY, CDR2 SVGAGI. The CDR3 sequence is 14 residues long. V was pared by 2 bases and J by 5 bases, with 12 bases between. The CDR3 loop reads CASSYAGTGYGYTF. DNA of the CDR3: TGTGCCAGCAGTTACGCGGGTACCGGGTATGGCTACACCTTC.

V gene TRBV5-6 combines with J gene TRBJ1-1, with D maybe TRBD1 (6 bases). The germline gives CDR1 SGHDT, CDR2 YYEEEE. The CDR3 spans 13 residues. The germline V and J ends were trimmed by 4 bases and 4 bases, with 11 bases remaining between them. The CDR3 nucleotides read TGTGCCAGCAGCCCGCCAGGGGTCACTGAAGCTTTCTTT. It codes for CASSPPGVTEAFF.

This clone is a singleton in its sample. The chain uses TRBV28 and TRBJ1-3; D gene unclear. Germline V lookup: CDR1 MDHEN, CDR2 SYDVKM. The germline V and J ends were trimmed by 6 bases and 2 bases, with 5 bases remaining between them. The CDR3 has 12 residues. This chain's CDR3 is CASRAAGNTIYF. CDR3 sequence (DNA): TGTGCCAGCAGGGCCGCTGGAAACACCATATATTTT.

V is TRBV9 and J is TRBJ2-7; D is perhaps TRBD1 (6 bases). The CDR3 runs to 17 residues. Germline V gene data show CDR1 as SGDLS and CDR2 as YYNGEE. The V gene lost 0 bases and the J gene lost 0 bases, with 16 bases spanning the gap. The CDR3 DNA is TGTGCCAGCAGCGTAGGGTGGGGGCTCGTTGGCTCCTACGAGCAGTACTTC. Its translation is CASSVGWGLVGSYEQYF.